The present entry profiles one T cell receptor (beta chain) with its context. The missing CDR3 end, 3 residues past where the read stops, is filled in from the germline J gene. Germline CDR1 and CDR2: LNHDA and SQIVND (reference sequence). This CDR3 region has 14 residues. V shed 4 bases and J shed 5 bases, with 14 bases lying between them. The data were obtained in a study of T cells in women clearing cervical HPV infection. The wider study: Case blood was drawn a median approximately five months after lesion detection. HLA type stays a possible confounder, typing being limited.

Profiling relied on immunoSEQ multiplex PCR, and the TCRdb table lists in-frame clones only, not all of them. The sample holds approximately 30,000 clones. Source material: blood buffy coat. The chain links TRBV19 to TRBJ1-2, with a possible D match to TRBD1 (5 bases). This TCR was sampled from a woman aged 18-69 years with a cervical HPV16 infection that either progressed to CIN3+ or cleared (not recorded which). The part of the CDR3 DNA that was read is TGTGCCAGTAGTACACAGACAGTCGTTTATGGC. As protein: CASSTQTVVYG. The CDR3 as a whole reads CASSTQTVVYGYTF. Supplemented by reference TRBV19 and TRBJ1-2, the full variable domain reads DGGITQSPKYLFRKEGQNVTLSCEQNLNHDAMYWYRQDPGQGLRLIYYSQIVNDFQKGDIAEGYSVSREKKESFPLTVTSAQKNPTAFYLCASSTQTVVYGYTFGSGTRLTVV.